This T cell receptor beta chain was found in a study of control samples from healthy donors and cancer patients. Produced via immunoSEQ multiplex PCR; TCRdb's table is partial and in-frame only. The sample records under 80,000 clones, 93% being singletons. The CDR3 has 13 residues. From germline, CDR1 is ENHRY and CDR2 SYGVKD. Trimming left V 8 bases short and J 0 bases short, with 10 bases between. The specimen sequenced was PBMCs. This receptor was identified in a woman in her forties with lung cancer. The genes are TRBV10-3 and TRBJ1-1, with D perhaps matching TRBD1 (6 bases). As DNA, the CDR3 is TGTGCCATCCGGGACACGATGAACACTGAAGCTTTCTTT. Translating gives CAIRDTMNTEAFF.